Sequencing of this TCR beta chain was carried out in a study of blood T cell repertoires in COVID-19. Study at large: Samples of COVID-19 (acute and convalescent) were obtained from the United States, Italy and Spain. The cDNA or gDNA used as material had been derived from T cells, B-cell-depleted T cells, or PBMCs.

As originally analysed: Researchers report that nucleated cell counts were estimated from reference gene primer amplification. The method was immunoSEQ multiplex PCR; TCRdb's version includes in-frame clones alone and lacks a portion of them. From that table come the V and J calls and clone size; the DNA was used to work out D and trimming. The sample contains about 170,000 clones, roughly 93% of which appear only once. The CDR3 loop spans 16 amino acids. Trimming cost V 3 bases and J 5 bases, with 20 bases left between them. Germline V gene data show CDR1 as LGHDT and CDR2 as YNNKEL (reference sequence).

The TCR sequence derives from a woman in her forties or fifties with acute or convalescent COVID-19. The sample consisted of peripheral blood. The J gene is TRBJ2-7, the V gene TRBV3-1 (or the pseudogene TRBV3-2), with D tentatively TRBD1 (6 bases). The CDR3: CASSHASRQAVDEQYF. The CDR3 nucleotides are TGTGCCAGCAGCCATGCATCTCGACAGGCGGTCGACGAGCAGTACTTC.